One and the same sample provided the 20 T cell receptor beta chains below, sequenced in a study of T cell repertoires in aging, cancer and after chemotherapy (dated by TCRdb to between 2018 and 2021). TCR beta rearrangements were amplified from genomic DNA isolated from peripheral blood, not from sorted cells or RNA. Sequencing was carried out with an Illumina MiSeq. Rearranged TRB sequences spanning V, D and J segments were amplified by multiplex touch-down PCR using a mixed TRB-A/B primer pool. TCRdb passed the public sequencing reads through fastp at Q25 and MiXCR, retaining productive beta sequences. A single entry per CDR3 protein holds the most common genes and DNA from its merged rows. Counted in this sample were 9,400 or so distinct CDR3 sequences; approximately 33% of them appeared once. The ten largest clones take up approximately 14% of the sample. Sequencing was carried out using blood. The receptors derive from a human donor in good health. The donor label of this sample is uncertain.

The J gene is TRBJ1-6, the V gene TRBV7-6; D gene unclear. Trimming pared 1 base from V and 2 bases from J, leaving 3 bases between. The V gene's germline CDR1 is SGHVS and CDR2 FNYEAQ. CDR3 length: 14 amino acids. CDR3 sequence reads: CASSLGPYNSPLHF. CDR3 DNA sequence: TGTGCCAGCAGCTTAGGACCCTATAATTCACCCCTCCACTTT.

This clonotype is judged medium-sized (0.01 to 0.1%). CDR3 in DNA: TGTGCCACCAGCAGGGACGGGACAGAGGGTGAGACCCAGTACTTC. It codes for CATSRDGTEGETQYF. V and J are TRBV15 and TRBJ2-5; 7 bases map to TRBD1. With V trimmed by 3 bases and J by 5 bases, 9 bases remained unmatched. The CDR3 sequence is 15 residues long. Germline V gene lookup returns CDR1 LNHNV and CDR2 YYDKDF (reference sequence).

This clonotype was observed a few times. V gene TRBV5-5 combines with J gene TRBJ2-3, with TRBD1 matching over 10 bases. Germline loops: CDR1 SGHKS, CDR2 YYEKEE (reference sequence). J gave up 3 bases and V 3 bases, and 7 bases lay outside the gene matches. The CDR3 is 16 amino acids. The CDR3 coding sequence is TGTGCCAGCAGCTCCCGGACAGGGGGTCCAACAGATACGCAGTATTTT. Its translation: CASSSRTGGPTDTQYF.

A few counts support this clonotype. This chain joins TRBV6-2 or TRBV6-3 and TRBJ1-2; D not resolved. The V gene's germline CDR1 is MNHEY and CDR2 SVGEGT. With 4 bases removed from V and 5 bases from J, the gap between germline ends came to 17 bases. The CDR3 consists of 15 residues. This CDR3 is CASSSYRWTGYGYTF. In DNA, the CDR3 is TGTGCCAGCAGTTCCTATAGATGGACGGGGTATGGCTACACCTTC.

J is TRBJ1-4 and V is TRBV30, with no clear D. Trimming took off 0 bases at V and 8 bases at J, with 16 bases between the two ends. CDR1 is GTSNPN, CDR2 SVGIG, per germline (reference sequence). The CDR3 totals 15 residues. Here the CDR3 reads CAWSVLVGSGEKLFF. CDR3 sequence (DNA): TGTGCCTGGAGTGTACTGGTAGGGAGCGGCGAAAAACTGTTTTTT.

This rearrangement joins TRBV20-1 to TRBJ2-2, with no clear D. With 2 bases removed from V and 6 bases from J, the gap between germline ends came to 10 bases. Germline V lookup: CDR1 DFQATT, CDR2 SNEGSKA (reference sequence). CDR3 size: 13 residues. The CDR3 sequence is CSARSRLAGELFF. The DNA of the CDR3 is TGCAGTGCTAGATCTCGACTCGCCGGGGAGCTGTTTTTT.

This chain connects TRBV5-5 to TRBJ2-5; 9 nucleotides line up with TRBD1. The CDR3 totals 15 residues. V lost 1 base and J lost 5; bases outside the gene matches: 6. The germline V gene has CDR1 SGHKS and CDR2 YYEKEE (reference sequence). CDR3 protein: CASSLIGQGQETQYF. CDR3 sequence (DNA): TGTGCCAGCAGCTTGATCGGACAGGGGCAGGAGACCCAGTACTTC.

This sequence joins TRBV12-3 or TRBV12-4 and TRBJ2-5, with D unclear. The CDR3 length is 12 residues. V was shortened by 5 bases and J by 5 bases, with 9 bases between the two germline ends. The CDR3 sequence is CASSDPRETQYF. In DNA, the CDR3 is TGTGCCAGCAGTGACCCCAGGGAGACCCAGTACTTC.

The chain links TRBV7-9 to TRBJ1-1; D is possibly TRBD1 (5 bases). The CDR3 covers 13 residues. CDR1 and CDR2 from the germline V gene are SEHNR and FQNEAQ (reference sequence). Deletions cut 8 bases from V and 7 bases from J, with 17 bases between. The CDR3 nucleotides read TGTGCCAGCTCCCCTGGGGGGACTAATGAAGCTTTCTTT. It is translated as CASSPGGTNEAFF.

This clonotype ranks as medium-sized. This chain connects TRBV19 to TRBJ1-1; D gene ambiguous. CDR1 and CDR2 from the germline V gene are LNHDA and SQIVND (reference sequence). V was clipped by 3 bases and J by 7 bases, with 12 bases between them. The CDR3 length is 13 residues. CDR3 protein: CASSIRLMHEAFF. CDR3 DNA: TGTGCCAGTAGTATCCGACTGATGCATGAAGCTTTCTTT.

The CDR3 sequence: CASSLGRFYGYTF. The CDR3 nucleotides are TGTGCCAGCAGCTTGGGGCGGTTCTATGGCTACACCTTC. This chain joins TRBV5-6 and TRBJ1-2; D is uncertain. Germline V gene sequence: CDR1 SGHDT, CDR2 YYEEEE. The CDR3 runs to 13 residues. The V gene lost 0 bases and the J gene lost 4 bases, with 7 bases spanning the gap.

This chain joins TRBV20-1 and TRBJ2-3; D is possibly TRBD2 (5 bases). CDR3 size: 14 residues. V lost 5 bases, J lost 0 bases, and 12 bases lay in between. Germline V gene data show CDR1 as DFQATT and CDR2 as SNEGSKA (reference sequence). This CDR3 reads CSARRLTSTDTQYF. The CDR3 nucleotides read TGCAGTGCTCGCCGACTAACAAGCACAGATACGCAGTATTTT.

Turning to this clonotype: Germline is not matched at one junction end, which may reflect a read error. The chain couples TRBV5-6 to TRBJ2-2; weak D call: TRBD1 (5 bases). There are 16 residues in the CDR3. Germline V lookup: CDR1 SGHDT, CDR2 YYEEEE. The CDR3: CASSLGPGSNTGELFF. The CDR3 coding sequence is TGCGCCAGCAGCTTGGGGCCAGGGTCGAACACCGGGGAGCTGTTTTTT. The full variable domain, with the rest looked up from reference TRBV5-6 and TRBJ2-2, is DAGVTQSPTHLIKTRGQQVTLRCSPKSGHDTVSWYQQALGQGPQFIFQYYEEEERQRGNFPDRFSGHQFPNYSSELNVNALLLGDSALYLCASSLGPGSNTGELFFGEGSRLTVL.

The chain links TRBV6-5 to TRBJ2-3; 11 bases match TRBD2. The length of the CDR3 is 15 residues. CDR1 is MNHEY and CDR2 is SVGAGI in the germline V gene. V shed 4 bases and J 6 bases; nucleotides not matched to a gene: 6. The CDR3, as DNA: TGTGCCAGCAGTTTACTAGCGGGGGTCCTGGATACGCAGTATTTT. Its protein product is CASSLLAGVLDTQYF.

By its share, this clonotype is medium-sized. This chain joins TRBV5-6 and TRBJ2-7, with 7 bases identical to TRBD2. CDR3 length equals 14 residues. The J segment lost 1 base and the V segment lost 0 bases, leaving 1 base of the junction unmatched. CDR1 SGHDT and CDR2 YYEEEE come from the germline V gene. The CDR3 protein is CASSLAGLSYEQYF. DNA of the CDR3: TGTGCCAGCAGCTTGGCGGGACTATCCTACGAGCAGTACTTC. Complete variable domain (other parts from reference TRBV5-6 and TRBJ2-7): DAGVTQSPTHLIKTRGQQVTLRCSPKSGHDTVSWYQQALGQGPQFIFQYYEEEERQRGNFPDRFSGHQFPNYSSELNVNALLLGDSALYLCASSLAGLSYEQYFGPGTRLTVT.

The J gene is TRBJ2-1, the V gene TRBV11-2; 10 bases are shared with TRBD2. Trimming at V came to 4 bases and at J to 5 bases, leaving 5 bases not matched to a gene. This CDR3 comprises 15 residues. Germline-derived CDR1 and CDR2 are SGHAT and FQNNGV. Here the CDR3 reads CASSSIAGGNNEQFF. CDR3 bases: TGTGCCAGCAGCTCCATAGCGGGGGGTAACAATGAGCAGTTCTTC.

This clonotype counts as medium-sized. The chain is built from TRBV30 and TRBJ2-3; no clear D gene. The V gene's germline CDR1 is GTSNPN and CDR2 SVGIG (reference sequence). The CDR3 length is 12 residues. The germline V and J ends were trimmed by 5 bases and 1 base, with 7 bases remaining between them. CDR3 region: CAWATGTDTQYF. The CDR3 bases are TGTGCCTGGGCGACGGGCACAGATACGCAGTATTTT.

In its sample, this clonotype was seen a few times. V gene TRBV6-2 or TRBV6-3 combines with J gene TRBJ2-7, with TRBD1 matching over 7 bases. Trimming took 0 bases from V and 1 from J; bases not matched to a gene: 3. The CDR3 extends over 15 amino acids. Germline CDR1 reads MNHEY; CDR2 reads SVGEGT. The CDR3 coding sequence is TGTGCCAGCAGTTACTCGATACAGGGGTCCTACGAGCAGTACTTC. Its protein is CASSYSIQGSYEQYF.

The chain combines TRBV27 with TRBJ2-5, with D possibly being TRBD2 (5 bases). Trimming took off 6 bases at V and 2 bases at J, with 16 bases between the two ends. The length of the CDR3 is 15 residues. Germline CDR1 and CDR2: MNHEY and SMNVEV (reference sequence). This CDR3 reads CASRKVRAVQETQYF. The CDR3 DNA is TGTGCCAGCAGGAAGGTGAGGGCCGTACAAGAGACCCAGTACTTC.

This clonotype was detected a few times. The V call is TRBV6-2 or TRBV6-3, the J call TRBJ2-7; D perhaps matches TRBD1 (5 bases). Between the trimmed V and J ends, which lost 7 bases and 2 bases, there was a span of 18 bases. The CDR3 totals 15 residues. Germline CDR1 is MNHEY and CDR2 is SVGEGT. CDR3 nucleotide sequence: TGTGCCAGCAACGACAGTCCTCAAGGGGCCTACGAGCAGTACTTC. Amino acid sequence: CASNDSPQGAYEQYF.